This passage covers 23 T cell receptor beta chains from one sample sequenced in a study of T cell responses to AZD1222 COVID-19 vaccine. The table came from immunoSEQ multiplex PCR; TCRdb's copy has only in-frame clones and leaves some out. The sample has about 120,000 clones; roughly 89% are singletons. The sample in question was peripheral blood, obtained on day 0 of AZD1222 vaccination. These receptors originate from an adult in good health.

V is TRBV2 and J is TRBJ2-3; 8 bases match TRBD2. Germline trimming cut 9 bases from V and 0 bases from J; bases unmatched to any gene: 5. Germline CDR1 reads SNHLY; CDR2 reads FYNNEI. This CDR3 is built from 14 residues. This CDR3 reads CASAGTRSTDTQYF. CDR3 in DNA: TGTGCCAGTGCCGGGACTAGGAGCACAGATACGCAGTATTTT.

CDR3 nucleotide sequence: TGTGCCAGCAGCAGACCGGGACAGGGCCAGGATCGGACCTACGAGCAGTACTTC. Amino acids: CASSRPGQGQDRTYEQYF. J is TRBJ2-7 and V is TRBV7-8; TRBD1 matches 9 bases. The germline CDR1 and CDR2 sequences are SGHVS and FQNEAQ. The CDR3 extends over 18 amino acids. After removal of 5 bases from V and 2 bases from J, the junction contained 16 bases not matched to a gene.

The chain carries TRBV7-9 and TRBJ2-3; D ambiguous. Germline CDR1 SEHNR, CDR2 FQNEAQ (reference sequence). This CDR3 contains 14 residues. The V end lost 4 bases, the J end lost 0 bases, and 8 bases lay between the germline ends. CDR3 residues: CASSYIASTDTQYF. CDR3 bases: TGTGCCAGCAGCTACATAGCTAGCACAGATACGCAGTATTTT.

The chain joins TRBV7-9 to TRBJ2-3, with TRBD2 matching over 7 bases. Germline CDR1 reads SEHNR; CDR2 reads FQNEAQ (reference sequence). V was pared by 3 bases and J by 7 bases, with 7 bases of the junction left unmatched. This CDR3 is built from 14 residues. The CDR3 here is CASSLAGLVHTQYF. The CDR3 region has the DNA TGTGCCAGCAGCTTGGCCGGACTAGTTCATACGCAGTATTTT. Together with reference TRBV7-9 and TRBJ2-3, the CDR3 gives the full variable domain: DTGVSQNPRHKITKRGQNVTFRCDPISEHNRLYWYRQTLGQGPEFLTYFQNEAQLEKSRLLSDRFSAERPKGSFSTLEIQRTEQGDSAMYLCASSLAGLVHTQYFGPGTRLTVL.

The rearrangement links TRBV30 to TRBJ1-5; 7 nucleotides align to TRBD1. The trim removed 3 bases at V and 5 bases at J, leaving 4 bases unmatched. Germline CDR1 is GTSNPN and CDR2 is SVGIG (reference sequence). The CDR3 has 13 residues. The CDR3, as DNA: TGTGCCTGGAGCCGGGACAGCTATCAGCCCCAGCATTTT. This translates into CAWSRDSYQPQHF.

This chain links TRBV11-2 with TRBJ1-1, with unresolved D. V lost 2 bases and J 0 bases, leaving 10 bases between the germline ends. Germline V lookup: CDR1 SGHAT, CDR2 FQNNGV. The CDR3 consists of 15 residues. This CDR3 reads CASSLRRPMNTEAFF. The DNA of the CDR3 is TGTGCCAGCAGCTTACGCAGACCCATGAACACTGAAGCTTTCTTT.

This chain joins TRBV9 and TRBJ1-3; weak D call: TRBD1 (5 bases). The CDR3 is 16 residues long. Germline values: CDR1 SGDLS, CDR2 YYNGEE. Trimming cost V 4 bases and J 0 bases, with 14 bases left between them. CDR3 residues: CASSPTSGTSGNTIYF. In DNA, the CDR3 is TGTGCCAGCAGCCCTACCAGCGGGACCTCTGGAAACACCATATATTTT.

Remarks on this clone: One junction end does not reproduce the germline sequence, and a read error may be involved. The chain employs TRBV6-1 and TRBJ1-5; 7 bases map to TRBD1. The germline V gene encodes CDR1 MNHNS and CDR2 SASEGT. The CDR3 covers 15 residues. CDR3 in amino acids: CASCDGGQGGQPQHF. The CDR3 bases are TGTGCCAGCTGTGATGGGGGGCAGGGGGGTCAGCCCCAGCATTTT.

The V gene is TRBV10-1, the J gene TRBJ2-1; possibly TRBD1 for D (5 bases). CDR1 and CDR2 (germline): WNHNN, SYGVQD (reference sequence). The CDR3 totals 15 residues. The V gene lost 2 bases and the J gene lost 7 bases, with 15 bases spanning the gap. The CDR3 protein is CASSETQAGRNEQFF. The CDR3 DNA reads TGCGCCAGCAGTGAGACACAGGCCGGCCGGAATGAGCAGTTCTTC.

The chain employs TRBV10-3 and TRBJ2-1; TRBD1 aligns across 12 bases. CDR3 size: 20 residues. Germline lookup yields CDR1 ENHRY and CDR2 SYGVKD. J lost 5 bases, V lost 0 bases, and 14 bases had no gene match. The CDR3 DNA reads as TGTGCCATCAGTGAGTCGAGCGGGACAGGGGGCATCAGCGCCAACAATGAGCAGTTCTTC. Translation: CAISESSGTGGISANNEQFF.

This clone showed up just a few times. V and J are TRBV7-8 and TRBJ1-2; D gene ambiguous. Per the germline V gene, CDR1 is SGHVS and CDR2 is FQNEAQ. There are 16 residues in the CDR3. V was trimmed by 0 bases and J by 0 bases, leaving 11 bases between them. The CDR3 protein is CASSLALHGANYGYTF. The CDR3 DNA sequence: TGTGCCAGCAGCTTAGCGCTCCACGGAGCTAACTATGGCTACACCTTC.

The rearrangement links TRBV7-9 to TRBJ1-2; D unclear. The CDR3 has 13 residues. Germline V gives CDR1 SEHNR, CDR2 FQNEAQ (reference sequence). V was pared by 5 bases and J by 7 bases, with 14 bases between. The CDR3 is CASSPPAALGYTF. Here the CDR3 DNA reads TGTGCCAGCAGCCCACCAGCGGCCCTTGGCTACACCTTC. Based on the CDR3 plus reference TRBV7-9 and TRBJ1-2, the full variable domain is DTGVSQNPRHKITKRGQNVTFRCDPISEHNRLYWYRQTLGQGPEFLTYFQNEAQLEKSRLLSDRFSAERPKGSFSTLEIQRTEQGDSAMYLCASSPPAALGYTFGSGTRLTVV.

The CDR3 sequence: CASSQQGTDGYTF. The DNA of the CDR3 is TGTGCCAGCAGCCAACAGGGGACGGATGGCTACACCTTC. The chain carries TRBV7-3 and TRBJ1-2, with 7 bases aligning to TRBD1. The CDR3 consists of 13 residues. After removal of 5 bases from V and 6 bases from J, the junction contained 6 bases not matched to a gene. The germline V gene encodes CDR1 SGHTA and CDR2 FQGTGA.

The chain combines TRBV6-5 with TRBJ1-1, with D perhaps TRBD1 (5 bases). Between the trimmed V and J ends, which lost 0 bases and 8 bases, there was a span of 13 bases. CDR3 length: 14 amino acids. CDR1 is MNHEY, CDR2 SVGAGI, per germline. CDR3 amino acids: CASSYSLRGGEAFF. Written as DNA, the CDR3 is TGTGCCAGCAGTTACTCGTTAAGGGGTGGAGAAGCTTTCTTT.

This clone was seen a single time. The CDR3 DNA is TGTGCCAGTAGTATAGTGGGCCCACCTTTTCCTCAAAGAGGTGAGCAGTTCTTC. Amino acids: CASSIVGPPFPQRGEQFF. The chain couples TRBV19 to TRBJ2-1; no clear D. CDR3 length equals 18 residues. Per germline, CDR1 LNHDA and CDR2 SQIVND (reference sequence). Between the trimmed V and J ends, which lost 1 base and 9 bases, there was a span of 25 bases.

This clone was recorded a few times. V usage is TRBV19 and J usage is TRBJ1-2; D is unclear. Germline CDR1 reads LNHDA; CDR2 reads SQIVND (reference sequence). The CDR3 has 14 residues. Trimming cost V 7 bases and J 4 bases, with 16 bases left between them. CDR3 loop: CASKPREKSYGYTF. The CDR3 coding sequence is TGTGCCAGTAAGCCCCGGGAAAAGTCCTATGGCTACACCTTC.

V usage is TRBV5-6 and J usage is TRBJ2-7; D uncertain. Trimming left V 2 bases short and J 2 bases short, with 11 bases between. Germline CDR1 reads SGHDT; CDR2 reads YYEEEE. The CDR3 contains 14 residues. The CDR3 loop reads CASSLGKPAYEQYF. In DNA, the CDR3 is TGTGCCAGCAGCTTAGGAAAGCCGGCCTACGAGCAGTACTTC.

In nucleotides, the CDR3 is TGTGCCAGCTCACCTACGGACAGAACTAATGAAAAACTGTTTTTT. Its protein product is CASSPTDRTNEKLFF. The chain links TRBV18 to TRBJ1-4; TRBD1 is a possible D gene (6 bases). This CDR3 comprises 15 residues. Trimming removed 3 bases at V and 1 base at J, with 9 bases between. Germline V gives CDR1 KGHSH, CDR2 LQKENI.

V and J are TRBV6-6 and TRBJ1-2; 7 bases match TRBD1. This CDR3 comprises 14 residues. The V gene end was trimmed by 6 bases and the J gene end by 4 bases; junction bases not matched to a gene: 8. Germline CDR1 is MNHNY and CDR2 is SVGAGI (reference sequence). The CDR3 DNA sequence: TGTGCCAGCAGGCAGGACAGGACCACCTATGGCTACACCTTC. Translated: CASRQDRTTYGYTF.

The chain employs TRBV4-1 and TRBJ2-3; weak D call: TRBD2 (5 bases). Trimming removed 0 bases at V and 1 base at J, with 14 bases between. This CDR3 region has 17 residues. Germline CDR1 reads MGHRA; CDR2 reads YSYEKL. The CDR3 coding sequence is TGCGCCAGCAGCCAAGAGAGGACTCTTGATGGCACAGATACGCAGTATTTT. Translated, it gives CASSQERTLDGTDTQYF.

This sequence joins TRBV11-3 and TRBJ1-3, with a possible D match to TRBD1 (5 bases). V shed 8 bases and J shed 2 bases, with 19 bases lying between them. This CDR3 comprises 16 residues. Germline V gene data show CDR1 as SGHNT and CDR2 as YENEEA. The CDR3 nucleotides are TGTGCCAGCGCACGGGGGGGACCCAAGACTGGAAACACCATATATTTT. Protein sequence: CASARGGPKTGNTIYF.

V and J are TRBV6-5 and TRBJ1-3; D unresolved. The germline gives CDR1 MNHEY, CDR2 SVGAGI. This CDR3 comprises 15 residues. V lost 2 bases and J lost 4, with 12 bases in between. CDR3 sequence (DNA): TGTGCCAGCAGTTACGCCGGCCCAGGAGGAAACACCATATATTTT. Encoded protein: CASSYAGPGGNTIYF.

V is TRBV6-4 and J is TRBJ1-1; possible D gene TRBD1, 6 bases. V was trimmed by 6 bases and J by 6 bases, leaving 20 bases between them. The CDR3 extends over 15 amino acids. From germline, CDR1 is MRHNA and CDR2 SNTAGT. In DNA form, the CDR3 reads TGTGCCAGCAGCTCAAACTCAGGGGTTGGCGCTGAAGCTTTCTTT. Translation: CASSSNSGVGAEAFF.